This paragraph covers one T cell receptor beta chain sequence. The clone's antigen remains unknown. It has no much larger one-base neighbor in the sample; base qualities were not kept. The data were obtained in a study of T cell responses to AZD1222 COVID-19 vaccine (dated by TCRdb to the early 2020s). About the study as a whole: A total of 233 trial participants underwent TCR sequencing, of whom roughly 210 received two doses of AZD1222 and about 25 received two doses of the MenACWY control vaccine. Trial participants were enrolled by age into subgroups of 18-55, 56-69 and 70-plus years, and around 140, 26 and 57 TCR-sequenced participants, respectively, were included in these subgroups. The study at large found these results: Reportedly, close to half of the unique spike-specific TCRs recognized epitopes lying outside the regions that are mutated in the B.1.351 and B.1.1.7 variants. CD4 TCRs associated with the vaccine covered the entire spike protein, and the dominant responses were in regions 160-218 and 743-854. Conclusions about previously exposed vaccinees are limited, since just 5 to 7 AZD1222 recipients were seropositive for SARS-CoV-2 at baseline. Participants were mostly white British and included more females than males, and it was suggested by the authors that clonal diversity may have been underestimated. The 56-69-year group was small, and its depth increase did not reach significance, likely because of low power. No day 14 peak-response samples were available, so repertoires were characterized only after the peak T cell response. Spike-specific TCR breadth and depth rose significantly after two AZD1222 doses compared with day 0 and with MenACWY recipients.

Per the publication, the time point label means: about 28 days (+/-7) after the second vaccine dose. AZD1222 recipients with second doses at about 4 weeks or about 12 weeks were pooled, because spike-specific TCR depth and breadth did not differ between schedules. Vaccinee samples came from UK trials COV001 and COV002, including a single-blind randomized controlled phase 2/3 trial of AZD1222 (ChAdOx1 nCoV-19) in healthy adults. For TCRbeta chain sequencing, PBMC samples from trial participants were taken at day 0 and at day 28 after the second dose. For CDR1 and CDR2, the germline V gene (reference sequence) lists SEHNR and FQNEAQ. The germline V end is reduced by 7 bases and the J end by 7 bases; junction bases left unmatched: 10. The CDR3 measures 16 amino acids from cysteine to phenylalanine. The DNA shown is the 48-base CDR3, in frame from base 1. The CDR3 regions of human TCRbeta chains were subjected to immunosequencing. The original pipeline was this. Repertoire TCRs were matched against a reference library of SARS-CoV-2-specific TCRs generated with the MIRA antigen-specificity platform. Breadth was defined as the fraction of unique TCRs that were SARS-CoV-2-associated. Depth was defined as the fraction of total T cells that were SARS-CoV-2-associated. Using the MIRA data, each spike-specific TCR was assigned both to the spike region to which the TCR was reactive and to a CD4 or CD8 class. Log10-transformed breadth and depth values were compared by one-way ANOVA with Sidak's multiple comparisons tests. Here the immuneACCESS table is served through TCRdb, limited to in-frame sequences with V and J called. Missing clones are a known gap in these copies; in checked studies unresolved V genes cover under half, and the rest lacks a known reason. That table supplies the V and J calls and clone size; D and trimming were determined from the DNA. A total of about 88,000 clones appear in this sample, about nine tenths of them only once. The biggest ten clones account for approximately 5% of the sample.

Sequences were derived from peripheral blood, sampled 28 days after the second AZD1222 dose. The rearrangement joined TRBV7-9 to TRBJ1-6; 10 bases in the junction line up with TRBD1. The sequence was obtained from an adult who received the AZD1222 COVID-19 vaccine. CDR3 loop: CASTGLSGQGNSPLHF. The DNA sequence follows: TGTGCCAGCACCGGACTCTCGGGACAGGGGAATTCACCCCTCCACTTT.